This entry describes one TCR beta chain. Thyroid ultrasound and orbital computed tomography, with clinical symptoms and serum thyroxine and TRAb, informed diagnoses. The PBMCs studied were ones that came from about 9.9 ml fresh peripheral blood. This entry belongs to a study of T cells in Graves' hyperthyroidism and ophthalmopathy. The CDR3 regions of TCR beta were amplified from RNA transcripts. Researchers ran a first-round RT-PCR on the TCR CDR3 using the HTBI primer set. TCRdb reprocessed the multiplex PCR reads with MiXCR, giving one entry per CDR3 protein. Of about 480,000 distinct CDR3 sequences in the sample, approximately 15% were seen once. Germline lookup yields CDR1 SEHNR and CDR2 FQNEAQ (reference sequence). This CDR3 comprises 14 residues. V trimming: 1 base; J trimming: 6 bases; junction bases outside the gene matches: 6.

The source of this sequence is a woman aged 18-29 years with Graves' hyperthyroidism. The V gene is TRBV7-9, the J gene TRBJ2-7; 7 positions agree with TRBD2. Sequenced input: blood. The chain's CDR3 is CASSLGGGFFEQYV. The CDR3 DNA reads TGTGCCAGCAGCTTAGGGGGGGGGTTTTTCGAGCAGTACGTC.